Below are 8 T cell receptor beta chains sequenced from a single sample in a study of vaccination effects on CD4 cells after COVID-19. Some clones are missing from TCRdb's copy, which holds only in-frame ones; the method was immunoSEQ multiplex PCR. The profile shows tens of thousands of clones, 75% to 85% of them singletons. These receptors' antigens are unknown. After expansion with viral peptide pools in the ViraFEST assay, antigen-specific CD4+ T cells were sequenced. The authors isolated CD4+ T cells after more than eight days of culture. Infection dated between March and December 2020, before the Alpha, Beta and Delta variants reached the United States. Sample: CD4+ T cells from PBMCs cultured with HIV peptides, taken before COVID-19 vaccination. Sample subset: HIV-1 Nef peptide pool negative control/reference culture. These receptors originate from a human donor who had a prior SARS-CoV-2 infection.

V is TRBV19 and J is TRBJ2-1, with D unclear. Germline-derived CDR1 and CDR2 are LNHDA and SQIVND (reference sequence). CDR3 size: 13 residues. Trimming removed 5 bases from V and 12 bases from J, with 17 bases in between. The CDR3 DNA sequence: TGTGCCAGTAGTGTTTCTTCTGAGACAATGCAGTTCTTC. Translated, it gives CASSVSSETMQFF.

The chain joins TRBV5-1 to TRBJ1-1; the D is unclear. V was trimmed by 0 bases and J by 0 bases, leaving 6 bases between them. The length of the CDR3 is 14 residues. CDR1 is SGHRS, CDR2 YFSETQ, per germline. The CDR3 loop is CASSLEYMNTEAFF. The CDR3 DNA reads TGCGCCAGCAGCTTGGAGTACATGAACACTGAAGCTTTCTTT.

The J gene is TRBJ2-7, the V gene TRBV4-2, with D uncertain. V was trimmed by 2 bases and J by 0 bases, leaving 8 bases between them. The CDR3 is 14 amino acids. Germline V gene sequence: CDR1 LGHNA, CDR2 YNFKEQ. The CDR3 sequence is CASSQQTASYEQYF. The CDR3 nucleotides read TGTGCCAGCAGCCAACAAACAGCCTCCTACGAGCAGTACTTC.

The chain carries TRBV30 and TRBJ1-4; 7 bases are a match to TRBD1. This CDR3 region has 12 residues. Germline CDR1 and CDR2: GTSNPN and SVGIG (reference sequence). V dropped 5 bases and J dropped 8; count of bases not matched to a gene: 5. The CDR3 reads CAWGDSREKLFF. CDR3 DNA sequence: TGTGCCTGGGGGGACAGTAGGGAAAAACTGTTTTTT.

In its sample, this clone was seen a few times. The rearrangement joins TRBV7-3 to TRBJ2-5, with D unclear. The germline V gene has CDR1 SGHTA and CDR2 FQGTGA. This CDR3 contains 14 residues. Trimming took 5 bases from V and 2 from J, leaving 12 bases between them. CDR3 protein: CASSPDGTQETQYF. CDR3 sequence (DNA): TGTGCCAGCAGCCCGGACGGAACGCAAGAGACCCAGTACTTC.

CDR3 nucleotides: TGTGCCAGCAGCTTAGATCAATGGGGGCAAGAGACCCAGTACTTC. This gives the protein CASSLDQWGQETQYF. This sequence joins TRBV11-3 and TRBJ2-5; D is perhaps TRBD1 or TRBD2 (5 bases each). The germline CDR1 and CDR2 sequences are SGHNT and YENEEA. V was cut by 0 bases and J by 2 bases, with 10 bases left in between. The CDR3 spans 15 residues.

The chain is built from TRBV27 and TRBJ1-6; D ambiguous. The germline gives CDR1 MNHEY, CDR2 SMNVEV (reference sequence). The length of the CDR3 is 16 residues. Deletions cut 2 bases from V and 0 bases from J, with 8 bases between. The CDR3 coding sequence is TGTGCCAGCAGTTTACGAACGAGCTCCTATAATTCACCCCTCCACTTT. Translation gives CASSLRTSSYNSPLHF.

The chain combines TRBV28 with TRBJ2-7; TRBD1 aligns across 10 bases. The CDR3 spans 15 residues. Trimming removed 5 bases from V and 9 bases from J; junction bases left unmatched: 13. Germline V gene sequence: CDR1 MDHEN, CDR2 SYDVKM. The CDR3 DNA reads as TGTGCCAGCAGTCCCCAACCGGGACAGGGGTTAGGGCAGTACTTC. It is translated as CASSPQPGQGLGQYF.